Listed below are T cell receptor beta chains from one sample, sequenced in a study of monozygotic twins with cystic fibrosis. The method was immunoSEQ multiplex PCR; TCRdb's version includes in-frame clones alone and lacks a portion of them. The sample lists under 20,000 clones, under 95% occurring once. Sequenced: blood. All receptors come from a girl between 2 and 10 years old with cystic fibrosis. CDR3s include the opening cysteine and the closing phenylalanine or tryptophan. A D gene is named only where the DNA matches it firmly.

D gene: .; V gene: TRBV7-2; J gene: TRBJ1-3; CDR3 protein: CASSGGNTIYF; CDR3 DNA: TGTGCCAGCAGCGGTGGAAACACCATATATTTT
D gene: TRBD1; V gene: TRBV7-9; J gene: TRBJ1-5; CDR3 protein: CASSVEGQHNQPQHF; CDR3 DNA: TGTGCCAGCAGCGTAGAGGGACAGCACAATCAGCCCCAGCATTTT
D gene: .; V gene: TRBV13; J gene: TRBJ2-7; CDR3 protein: CASSLVNYEQYF; CDR3 DNA: TGTGCCAGCAGCTTAGTGAACTACGAGCAGTACTTC
D gene: .; V gene: TRBV7-8; J gene: TRBJ1-1; CDR3 protein: CASSLGGRGVNTEAFF; CDR3 DNA: TGTGCCAGCAGCTTAGGAGGGAGGGGGGTGAACACTGAAGCTTTCTTT
D gene: .; V gene: TRBV28; J gene: TRBJ2-1; CDR3 protein: CASSPGISSYNEQFF; CDR3 DNA: TGTGCCAGCAGTCCCGGGATTAGCTCCTACAATGAGCAGTTCTTC
D gene: TRBD2; V gene: TRBV4-3; J gene: TRBJ2-1; CDR3 protein: CASSQESLGGSYNEQFF; CDR3 DNA: TGCGCCAGCAGCCAAGAATCCTTAGGCGGGAGTTACAATGAGCAGTTCTTC
D gene: .; V gene: TRBV19; J gene: TRBJ1-2; CDR3 protein: CASSNRPEGGYTF; CDR3 DNA: TGTGCCAGTAGTAATCGGCCAGAGGGTGGCTACACCTTC
D gene: TRBD2; V gene: TRBV4-1; J gene: TRBJ2-1; CDR3 protein: CASSQDATSGALSQFF; CDR3 DNA: TGCGCCAGCAGCCAAGATGCGACTAGCGGTGCATTATCGCAGTTCTTC
D gene: .; V gene: TRBV5-6; J gene: TRBJ2-1; CDR3 protein: CASSLDPGPYNEQFF; CDR3 DNA: TGTGCCAGCAGCTTGGACCCGGGACCTTACAATGAGCAGTTCTTC
D gene: TRBD2; V gene: TRBV6-1; J gene: TRBJ2-1; CDR3 protein: CASEAGEYNEQFF; CDR3 DNA: TGTGCCAGCGAGGCGGGGGAATACAATGAGCAGTTCTTC
D gene: .; V gene: TRBV6-5; J gene: TRBJ2-3; CDR3 protein: CASSFQHTDTQYF; CDR3 DNA: TGTGCCAGCAGTTTCCAGCACACAGATACGCAGTATTTT
D gene: .; V gene: TRBV7-2; J gene: TRBJ1-5; CDR3 protein: CASSLYSWSNNQPQHF; CDR3 DNA: TGTGCCAGCAGCTTATACTCTTGGAGTAACAATCAGCCCCAGCATTTT
D gene: .; V gene: TRBV11-2; J gene: TRBJ2-1; CDR3 protein: CASSLGLATSYNEQFF; CDR3 DNA: TGTGCCAGCAGCTTAGGGCTAGCGACGTCCTACAATGAGCAGTTCTTC
D gene: .; V gene: TRBV11-2; J gene: TRBJ2-3; CDR3 protein: CASSSPGIVGTDTQYF; CDR3 DNA: TGTGCCAGCAGCTCACCCGGAATAGTGGGGACAGATACGCAGTATTTT
D gene: .; V gene: TRBV5-5; J gene: TRBJ2-2; CDR3 protein: CASSLGRGHTGELFF; CDR3 DNA: TGTGCCAGCAGCTTGGGCAGGGGACACACCGGGGAGCTGTTTTTT
D gene: .; V gene: TRBV6-5; J gene: TRBJ2-2; CDR3 protein: CASGLNTGELFF; CDR3 DNA: TGTGCCAGCGGGCTAAACACCGGGGAGCTGTTTTTT
D gene: TRBD2; V gene: TRBV27; J gene: TRBJ2-3; CDR3 protein: CASGRSGRGVDTQYF; CDR3 DNA: TGTGCCAGCGGAAGGAGCGGGAGGGGGGTAGATACGCAGTATTTT
D gene: .; V gene: TRBV11-2; J gene: TRBJ1-6; CDR3 protein: CASSLMLIDNSPLHF; CDR3 DNA: TGTGCCAGCAGCTTAATGCTAATAGACAATTCACCCCTCCACTTT
D gene: .; V gene: TRBV28; J gene: TRBJ1-1; CDR3 protein: CASSFNPSMNTEAFF; CDR3 DNA: TGTGCCAGCAGTTTTAACCCGTCCATGAACACTGAAGCTTTCTTT
D gene: .; V gene: TRBV21-1; J gene: TRBJ1-4; CDR3 protein: CASSKQRTGKALNEKLFF; CDR3 DNA: TGTGCCAGCAGCAAACAGCGGACAGGGAAAGCGCTTAATGAAAAACTGTTTTTT
D gene: .; V gene: TRBV7-8; J gene: TRBJ1-5; CDR3 protein: CASSLASRQAYSNQPQHF; CDR3 DNA: TGTGCCAGCAGCTTAGCGTCAAGACAGGCCTATAGCAATCAGCCCCAGCATTTT
D gene: .; V gene: TRBV7-9; J gene: TRBJ2-1; CDR3 protein: CASSLDPSAEFF; CDR3 DNA: TGTGCCAGCAGCTTAGACCCCAGCGCCGAGTTCTTC
D gene: .; V gene: TRBV5-4; J gene: TRBJ2-6; CDR3 protein: CASSLKGAGANVLTF; CDR3 DNA: TGTGCCAGCAGCTTGAAGGGGGCTGGGGCCAACGTCCTGACTTTC
D gene: .; V gene: TRBV9; J gene: TRBJ2-2; CDR3 protein: CASSVGAGTGELFF; CDR3 DNA: TGTGCCAGCAGCGTGGGGGCCGGCACCGGGGAGCTGTTTTTT
D gene: TRBD1; V gene: TRBV11-3; J gene: TRBJ2-1; CDR3 protein: CASSPRQGIGNEQFF; CDR3 DNA: TGTGCCAGCAGCCCTCGACAGGGTATTGGGAATGAGCAGTTCTTC
D gene: TRBD2; V gene: TRBV7-9; J gene: TRBJ2-7; CDR3 protein: CASSLVGGTSSYEQYF; CDR3 DNA: TGTGCCAGCAGCTTGGTGGGTGGGACTAGCTCCTACGAGCAGTACTTC
D gene: .; V gene: TRBV4-1; J gene: TRBJ2-7; CDR3 protein: CASSQAGGTYEQYF; CDR3 DNA: TGCGCCAGCTCCCAAGCAGGCGGAACCTACGAGCAGTACTTC
D gene: TRBD1; V gene: TRBV11-2; J gene: TRBJ1-5; CDR3 protein: CASSSGGRASLNQPQHF; CDR3 DNA: TGTGCCAGCAGCTCAGGGGGTCGGGCCAGTCTCAATCAGCCCCAGCATTTT
D gene: .; V gene: TRBV6-1; J gene: TRBJ2-2; CDR3 protein: CASSEWGGNTGELFF; CDR3 DNA: TGTGCCAGCAGTGAATGGGGGGGCAACACCGGGGAGCTGTTTTTT
D gene: TRBD1; V gene: TRBV4-1; J gene: TRBJ1-2; CDR3 protein: CASSQEMTGRFYGYTF; CDR3 DNA: TGCGCCAGCAGCCAAGAGATGACAGGGAGGTTCTATGGCTACACCTTC
D gene: TRBD1; V gene: TRBV28; J gene: TRBJ1-1; CDR3 protein: CASSSFLRQGAWNTEAFF; CDR3 DNA: TGTGCCAGCAGCTCTTTTCTCAGACAGGGGGCGTGGAACACTGAAGCTTTCTTT
D gene: .; V gene: TRBV19; J gene: TRBJ1-5; CDR3 protein: CASSTTGGLYQPQHF; CDR3 DNA: TGTGCCAGTAGTACGACAGGTGGCTTATATCAGCCCCAGCATTTT
D gene: .; V gene: TRBV19; J gene: TRBJ1-2; CDR3 protein: CASSPQGSGIYGYTF; CDR3 DNA: TGTGCCAGTAGCCCTCAGGGTTCGGGTATCTACGGCTACACCTTC
D gene: .; V gene: TRBV19; J gene: TRBJ1-5; CDR3 protein: CASSIGINQPQHF; CDR3 DNA: TGTGCCAGTAGTATAGGAATCAATCAGCCCCAGCATTTT
D gene: .; V gene: TRBV5-4; J gene: TRBJ2-7; CDR3 protein: CASSPQVGEQYF; CDR3 DNA: TGTGCCAGCAGCCCACAGGTAGGAGAGCAGTACTTC
D gene: .; V gene: TRBV5-6; J gene: TRBJ1-5; CDR3 protein: CASSLIGGQPQHF; CDR3 DNA: TGTGCCAGCAGCTTAATAGGTGGACAGCCCCAGCATTTT
D gene: TRBD2; V gene: TRBV4-1; J gene: TRBJ2-1; CDR3 protein: CASSQGLALHNEQFF; CDR3 DNA: TGCGCCAGCAGCCAAGGACTAGCCCTCCACAATGAGCAGTTCTTC
D gene: .; V gene: TRBV19; J gene: TRBJ1-3; CDR3 protein: CASSILGGPGNTIYF; CDR3 DNA: TGTGCCAGTAGTATTCTGGGAGGACCTGGAAACACCATATATTTT
D gene: TRBD1; V gene: TRBV5-6; J gene: TRBJ2-5; CDR3 protein: CASSFLQGISQETQYF; CDR3 DNA: TGTGCCAGCAGCTTCCTACAGGGGATTAGCCAAGAGACCCAGTACTTC
D gene: .; V gene: TRBV19; J gene: TRBJ2-2; CDR3 protein: CASSISPTGELFF; CDR3 DNA: TGTGCCAGTAGTATAAGCCCAACCGGGGAGCTGTTTTTT